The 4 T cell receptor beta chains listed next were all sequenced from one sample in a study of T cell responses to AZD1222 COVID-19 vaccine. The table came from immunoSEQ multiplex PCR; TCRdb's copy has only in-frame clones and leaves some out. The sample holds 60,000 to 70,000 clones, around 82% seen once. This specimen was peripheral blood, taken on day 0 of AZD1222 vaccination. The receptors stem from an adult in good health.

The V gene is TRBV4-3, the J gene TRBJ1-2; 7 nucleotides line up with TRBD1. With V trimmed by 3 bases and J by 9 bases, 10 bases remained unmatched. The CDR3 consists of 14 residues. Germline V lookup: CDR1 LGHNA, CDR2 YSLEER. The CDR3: CASSHTQTGSSYTF. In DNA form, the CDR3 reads TGCGCCAGCAGCCACACGCAGACAGGGTCGAGCTACACCTTC.

CDR3 DNA sequence: TGTGCCAGCAGCTTAGAGCTAGCCCAAGAGACCCAGTACTTC. It specifies CASSLELAQETQYF. This rearrangement joins TRBV13 to TRBJ2-5; the D gene is possibly TRBD2 (5 bases). The CDR3 consists of 14 residues. Trimming left V 1 base short and J 1 base short, with 7 bases between. CDR1 PRHDT and CDR2 FYEKMQ come from the germline V gene (reference sequence).

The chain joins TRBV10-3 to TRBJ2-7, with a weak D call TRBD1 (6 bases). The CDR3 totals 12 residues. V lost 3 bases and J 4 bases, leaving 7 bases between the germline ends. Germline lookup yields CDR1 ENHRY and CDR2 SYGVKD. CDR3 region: CAISDGTYEQYF. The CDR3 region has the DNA TGTGCCATCAGTGATGGGACATACGAGCAGTACTTC.

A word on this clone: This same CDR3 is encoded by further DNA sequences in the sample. The CDR3 region is CASSEGPSSGNTIYF. The DNA for the CDR3 is TGTGCCAGCAGTGAAGGGCCAAGCTCTGGAAACACCATATATTTT. V is TRBV2 and J is TRBJ1-3; D is ambiguous. V was shortened by 1 base and J by 0 bases, with 7 bases between the two germline ends. Germline loops: CDR1 SNHLY, CDR2 FYNNEI. This CDR3 comprises 15 residues.